This T cell receptor (beta chain) derives from a study of T cell repertoires in cytomegalovirus infection. For the study at large: Indicated by public TCR beta signatures were CMV infection and matching HLA type.

Study conclusions and caveats: HLA-C-restricted CMV clonotypes gave the most frequent clonotype in two of eight donors.

In the case of this clonotype: What it binds is not known.

The CDR3 contains 14 residues. Trimming removed 5 bases from V and 4 bases from J; junction bases left unmatched: 3. Germline CDR1 and CDR2: DFQATT and SNEGSKA (reference sequence). TCRdb reprocessed the reads via MiXCR and lists one record per CDR3 protein. The sample holds about 190,000 distinct CDR3 sequences, less than 9.5% seen once. Sequencing used PBMCs. The genes are TRBV20-1 and TRBJ2-3, with TRBD2 matching over 13 bases. The clonotype originates from a human donor in good health (CMV status not recorded). Some clones in this sample may be carry-over from other donors' samples. The CDR3 nucleotides are TGCAGTGCTTGGACTAGCGGGGGAGCAGATACGCAGTATTTT. Translated: CSAWTSGGADTQYF.